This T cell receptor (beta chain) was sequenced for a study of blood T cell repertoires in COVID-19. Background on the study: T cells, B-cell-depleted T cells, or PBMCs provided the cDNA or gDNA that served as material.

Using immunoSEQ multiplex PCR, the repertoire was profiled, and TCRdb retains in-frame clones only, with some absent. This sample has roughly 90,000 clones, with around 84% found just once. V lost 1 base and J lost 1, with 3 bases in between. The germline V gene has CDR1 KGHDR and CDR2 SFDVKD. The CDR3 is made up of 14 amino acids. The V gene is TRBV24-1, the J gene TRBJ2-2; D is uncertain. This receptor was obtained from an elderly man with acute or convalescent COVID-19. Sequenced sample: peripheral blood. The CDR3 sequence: CATSDFKNTGELFF. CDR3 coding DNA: TGTGCCACCAGTGATTTCAAGAACACCGGGGAGCTGTTTTTT.